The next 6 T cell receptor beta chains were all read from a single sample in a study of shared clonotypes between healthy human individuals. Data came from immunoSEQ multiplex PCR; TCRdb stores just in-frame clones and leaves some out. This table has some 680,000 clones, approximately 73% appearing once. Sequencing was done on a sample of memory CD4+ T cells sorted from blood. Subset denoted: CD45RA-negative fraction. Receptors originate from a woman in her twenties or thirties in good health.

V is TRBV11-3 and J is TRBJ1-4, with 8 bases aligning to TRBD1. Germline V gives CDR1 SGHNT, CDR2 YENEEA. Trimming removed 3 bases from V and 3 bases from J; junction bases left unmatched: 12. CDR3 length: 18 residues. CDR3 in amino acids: CASSLRTGPHLANEKLFF. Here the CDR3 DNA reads TGTGCCAGCAGCTTGAGGACAGGGCCCCATTTGGCTAATGAAAAACTGTTTTTT.

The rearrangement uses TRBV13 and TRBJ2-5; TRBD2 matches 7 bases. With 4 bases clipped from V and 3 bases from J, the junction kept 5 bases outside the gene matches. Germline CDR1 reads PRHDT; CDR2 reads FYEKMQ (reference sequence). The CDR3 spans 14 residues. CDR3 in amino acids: CASSWAGTKETQYF. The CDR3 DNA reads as TGTGCCAGCAGCTGGGCCGGGACTAAAGAGACCCAGTACTTC.

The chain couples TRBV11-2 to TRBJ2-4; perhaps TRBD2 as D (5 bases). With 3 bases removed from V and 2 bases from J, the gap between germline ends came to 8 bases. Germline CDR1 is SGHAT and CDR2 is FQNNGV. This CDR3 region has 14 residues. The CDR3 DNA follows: TGTGCCAGCAGCTTGGAGGCAACCAAAAACATTCAGTACTTC. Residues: CASSLEATKNIQYF.

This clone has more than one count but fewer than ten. This CDR3 reads CASSHPGQGSETQYF. CDR3 coding DNA: TGCGCCAGCAGCCACCCGGGACAGGGCTCGGAGACCCAGTACTTC. The chain links TRBV4-1 to TRBJ2-5, with 9 bases fitting TRBD1. J was trimmed by 5 bases and V by 3 bases; bases with no gene match: 7. Germline CDR1 MGHRA, CDR2 YSYEKL. CDR3 length: 15 residues.

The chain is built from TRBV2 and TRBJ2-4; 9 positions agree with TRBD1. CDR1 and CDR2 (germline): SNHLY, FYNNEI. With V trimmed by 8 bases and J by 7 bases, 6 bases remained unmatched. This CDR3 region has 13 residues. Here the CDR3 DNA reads TGTGCCAGCTCCCTAGGACAGGGGAACATTCAGTACTTC. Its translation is CASSLGQGNIQYF.

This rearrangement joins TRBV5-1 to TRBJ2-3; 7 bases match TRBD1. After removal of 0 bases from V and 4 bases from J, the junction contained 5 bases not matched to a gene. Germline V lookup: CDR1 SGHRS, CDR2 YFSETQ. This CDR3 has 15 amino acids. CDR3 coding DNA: TGCGCCAGCAGCTTGGACGGCAGGGGGTCAGATACGCAGTATTTT. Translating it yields CASSLDGRGSDTQYF.